These 15 T cell receptor gamma chains share one sample of origin, sequenced in a study of Vγ9Vδ2 T cells in congenital toxoplasmosis. Template-switch reverse transcription used TRGC- and TRDC-specific primers together in a single tube. The TRGC primer was designed to bind both TRGC1 and TRGC2 constant genes. TCRdb redid the clone calls on the reads with CATT. In the table there are roughly 260 gamma-chain clones, around 6.7% of which are singletons. The sequencing input was gamma-delta T cells from blood. The receptors come from a child under 10 years old born to a mother with Toxoplasma gondii infection during pregnancy, either congenitally infected or uninfected (not recorded which).

This clone turned up a few times. A far bigger clonotype differs at one base, so this is likely a read error. Distinct nucleotide sequences in the sample also encode this CDR3. The chain is built from TRGV9 and TRGJP. In germline, CDR1 is GITISATS, CDR2 ISYDGTV (reference sequence). This CDR3 is 16 amino acids long. CDR3 sequence: CALWEPQELGKKIKVF. For the CDR3, the DNA is TGTGCCTTGTGGGAGCCCCAAGAGTTAGGCAAAAAAATCAAGGTATTT.

Comments on this clone: A far larger clone is only one base removed, so a read error is likely. The V call is TRGV9, the J call TRGJ1 or TRGJ2. Germline V CDR1 and CDR2: GITISATS, ISYDGTV (reference sequence). V lost 11 bases and J lost 12; bases outside the gene matches: 13. This CDR3 spans 10 amino acids. CDR3 DNA sequence: TGTGCCTCAAGCGGTCCCTCGAAACTCTTT. As protein: CASSGPSKLF.

By share, this clone ranks as large. The junction and the germline gene differ at one end; a read error may be behind it. The V gene is TRGV9, the J gene TRGJP. Looked up from germline, CDR1 is GITISATS and CDR2 is ISYDGTV (reference sequence). This CDR3 spans 16 amino acids. This chain's CDR3 is CALWEVIKLGKKVKVF. The CDR3 DNA reads as TGTGCCTTGTGGGAGGTGATAAAGTTGGGCAAAAAAGTCAAGGTATTT.

This clone is labeled as medium-sized. The rearrangement uses TRGV5 and TRGJ1 or TRGJ2. Per germline, CDR1 VINAFY and CDR2 YDVSNSKD. V gave up 6 bases and J gave up 2 bases; unmatched junction bases: 4. This CDR3 has 12 amino acids. For the CDR3, the DNA is TGTGCCACCTGGAATCATTATTATAAGAAACTCTTT. Translation: CATWNHYYKKLF.

This clone was observed a few times. This chain connects TRGV9 to TRGJP. Trimming took 5 bases from V and 11 from J; bases not matched to a gene: 12. This CDR3 comprises 16 residues. Looked up from germline, CDR1 is GITISATS and CDR2 is ISYDGTV (reference sequence). CDR3 loop: CALWGGALMGKKIKVF. The CDR3 nucleotides read TGTGCCTTGTGGGGGGGGGCCTTGATGGGCAAAAAAATCAAGGTATTT.

Sample share makes this clone large. J is TRGJP2 and V is TRGV5P. TRGV5P is a pseudogene segment. This CDR3 has 12 residues. The CDR3 nucleotides read TGTGCCACCTGTAGTAGTGATTGGATCAAGACGTTT. This gives the protein CATCSSDWIKTF.

This clone was seen a handful of times. A far larger clone is only one base removed, so a read error is likely. At the DNA level, this CDR3 is encoded by other sequences in the same sample as well. V is TRGV9 and J is TRGJP. Germline V lookup: CDR1 GITISATS, CDR2 ISYDGTV (reference sequence). Trimming cost V 2 bases and J 3 bases; bases outside gene matches: 1. There are 16 residues in the CDR3. The CDR3 protein is CALWEAQELGKKIKVF. Here the CDR3 DNA reads TGTGCCTTGTGGGAGGCGCAAGAGTTGGGCAAAAAAATCAAGGTATTT.

By its share, this clone is medium-sized. This sequence joins TRGV9 and TRGJ1 or TRGJ2. The CDR3 runs 14 residues. CDR1 and CDR2 (germline): GITISATS, ISYDGTV (reference sequence). J gave up 2 bases and V 1 base, and 5 bases lay outside the gene matches. The CDR3 DNA reads TGTGCCTTGTGGGAGGTCTCTTATTATTATAAGAAACTCTTT. Protein product: CALWEVSYYYKKLF.

This sequence joins TRGV9 and TRGJ1 or TRGJ2. This CDR3 contains 14 residues. V lost 0 bases, J lost 6 bases, and 8 bases stayed unmatched. Germline CDR1 reads GITISATS; CDR2 reads ISYDGTV (reference sequence). The CDR3: CALWEVLISYKKLF. CDR3 sequence (DNA): TGTGCCTTGTGGGAGGTGCTTATCAGTTATAAGAAACTCTTT.

By share, this clone counts as medium-sized (0.01 to 0.1%). The V gene is TRGV9, the J gene TRGJ1 or TRGJ2. CDR3 size: 11 residues. The germline gives CDR1 GITISATS, CDR2 ISYDGTV (reference sequence). Trimming took 0 bases from V and 9 from J; bases not matched to a gene: 2. CDR3 amino acids: CALWEVGKKLF. The CDR3 bases are TGTGCCTTGTGGGAGGTGGGTAAGAAACTCTTT.

This clone counts as medium-sized (0.01 to 0.1%). This rearrangement joins TRGV2 to TRGJ1 or TRGJ2. J gave up 3 bases and V 3 bases, and 8 bases lay outside the gene matches. The CDR3 contains 14 residues. Germline values: CDR1 EGSNGY, CDR2 YDSYNSKV. CDR3 nucleotide sequence: TGTGCCACCTGGGACATCGGGGTTTATTATAAGAAACTCTTT. Residues: CATWDIGVYYKKLF.

Of note for this clone: For this DNA, TCRdb reports the protein of a much larger clone, which diverges at residue 8, most likely from a read error; the protein presented here is translated directly from the DNA. This chain links TRGV4 with TRGJP1. The CDR3 is 15 amino acids. CDR1 is EGSTGY, CDR2 YDSYTSSV, per germline. V was pared by 0 bases and J by 2 bases, with 3 bases of the junction left unmatched. The CDR3 nucleotides read TGTGCCACCTGGGATGGGGGCACCACTGGTTGGTTCAAGATATTT. As protein: CATWDGGTTGWFKIF.

Notes on this clone: This likely came from a read error, as a far larger clone is one base away. The chain recombines TRGV9 with TRGJP. The CDR3 covers 17 residues. Germline assignment: CDR1 GITISATS and CDR2 ISYDGTV (reference sequence). The DNA of the CDR3 is TGTGCCTTGTGGGAGGCCACTTCGGGGTTGGGCAAAAAAAACAAGGTATTT. It is translated as CALWEATSGLGKKNKVF.

This clone ranks as medium-sized. This rearrangement joins TRGV10 to TRGJ1 or TRGJ2. TRGV10 belongs to the ORF category, with a function that is uncertain. This CDR3 is 11 amino acids long. V was pared by 8 bases and J by 12 bases, with 11 bases of the junction left unmatched. Written as DNA, the CDR3 is TGTGCTGCGTGGGATTATAGGAGGAAACTCTTT. It encodes CAAWDYRRKLF.

This clone was found a few times. This DNA's translation differs at residue 6 from TCRdb's protein, which comes from a much larger clone; a read error is likely, and the protein shown is translated from the DNA. The genes are TRGV2 and TRGJ1 or TRGJ2. The junction had 5 bases not matched to a gene; V was cut back by 6 bases and J by 3 bases. This CDR3 contains 12 residues. Germline CDR1 EGSNGY, CDR2 YDSYNSKV. DNA for the CDR3: TGTGCCACCTGGCTAAGTTATTATAAGAAACTCTTT. Amino acids: CATWLSYYKKLF.